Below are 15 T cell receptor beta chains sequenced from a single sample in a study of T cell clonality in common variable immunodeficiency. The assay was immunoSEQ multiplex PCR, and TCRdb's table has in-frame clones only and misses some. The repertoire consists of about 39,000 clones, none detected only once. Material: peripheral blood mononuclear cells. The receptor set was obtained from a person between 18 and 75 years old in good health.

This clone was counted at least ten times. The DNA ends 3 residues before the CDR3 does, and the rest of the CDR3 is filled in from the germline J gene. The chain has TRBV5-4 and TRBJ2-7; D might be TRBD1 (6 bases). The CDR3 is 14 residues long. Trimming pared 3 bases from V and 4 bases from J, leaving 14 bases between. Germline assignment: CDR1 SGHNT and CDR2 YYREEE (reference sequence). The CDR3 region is CASSSPPGVYEQYF. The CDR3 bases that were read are TGTGCCAGCAGCTCCCCACCAGGGGTTTACGAG.

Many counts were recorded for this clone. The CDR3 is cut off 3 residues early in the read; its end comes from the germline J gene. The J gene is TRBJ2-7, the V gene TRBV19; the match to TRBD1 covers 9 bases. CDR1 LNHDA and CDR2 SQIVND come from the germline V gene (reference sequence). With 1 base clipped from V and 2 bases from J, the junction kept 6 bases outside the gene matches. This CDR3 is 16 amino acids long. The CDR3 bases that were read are TGTGCCAGTAGTATAGCTACAGGGGGCTCAACCTACGAG. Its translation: CASSIATGGSTYE. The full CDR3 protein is CASSIATGGSTYEQYF.

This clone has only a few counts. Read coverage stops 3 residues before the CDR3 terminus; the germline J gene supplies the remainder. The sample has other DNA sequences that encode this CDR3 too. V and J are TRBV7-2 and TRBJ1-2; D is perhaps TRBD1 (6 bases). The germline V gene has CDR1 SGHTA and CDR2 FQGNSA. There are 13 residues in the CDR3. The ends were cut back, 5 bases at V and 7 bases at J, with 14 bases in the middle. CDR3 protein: CASSTGQGGGYTF. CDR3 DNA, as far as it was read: TGTGCCAGCAGCACGGGACAAGGGGGTGGC. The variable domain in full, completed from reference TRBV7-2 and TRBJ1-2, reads GAGVSQSPSNKVTEKGKDVELRCDPISGHTALYWYRQSLGQGLEFLIYFQGNSAPDKSGLPSDRFSAERTGGSVSTLTIQRTQQEDSAVYLCASSTGQGGGYTFGSGTRLTVV.

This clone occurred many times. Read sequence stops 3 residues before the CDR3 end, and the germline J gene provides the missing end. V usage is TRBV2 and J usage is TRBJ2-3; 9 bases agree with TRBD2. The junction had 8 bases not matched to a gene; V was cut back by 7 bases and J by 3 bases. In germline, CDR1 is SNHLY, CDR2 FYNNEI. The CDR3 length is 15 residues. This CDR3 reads CASIVIAGVTDTQYF. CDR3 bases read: TGTGCCAGCATCGTCATAGCGGGAGTTACAGATACG.

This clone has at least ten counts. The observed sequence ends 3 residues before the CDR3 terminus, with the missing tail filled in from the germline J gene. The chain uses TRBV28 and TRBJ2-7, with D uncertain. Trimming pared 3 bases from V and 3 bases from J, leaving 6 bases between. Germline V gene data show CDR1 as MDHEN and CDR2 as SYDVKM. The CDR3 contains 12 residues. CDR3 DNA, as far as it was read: TGTGCCAGCAGTTTCTCCAGCTACGAG. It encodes CASSFSSYE. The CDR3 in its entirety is CASSFSSYEQYF.

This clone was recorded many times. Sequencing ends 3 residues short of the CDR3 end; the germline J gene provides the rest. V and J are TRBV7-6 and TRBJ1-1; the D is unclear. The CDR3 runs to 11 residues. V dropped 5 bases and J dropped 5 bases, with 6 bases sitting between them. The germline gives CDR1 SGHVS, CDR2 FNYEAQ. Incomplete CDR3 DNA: TGTGCCAGCAGCGCGGGAACTGAA. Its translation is CASSAGTE. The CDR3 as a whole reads CASSAGTEAFF.

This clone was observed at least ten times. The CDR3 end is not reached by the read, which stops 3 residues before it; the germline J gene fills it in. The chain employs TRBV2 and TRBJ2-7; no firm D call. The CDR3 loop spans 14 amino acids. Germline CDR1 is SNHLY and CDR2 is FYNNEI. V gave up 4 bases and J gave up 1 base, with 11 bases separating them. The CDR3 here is CASSGSSLSYEQYF. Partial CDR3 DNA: TGTGCCAGCAGTGGGTCCAGTCTGTCCTACGAG.

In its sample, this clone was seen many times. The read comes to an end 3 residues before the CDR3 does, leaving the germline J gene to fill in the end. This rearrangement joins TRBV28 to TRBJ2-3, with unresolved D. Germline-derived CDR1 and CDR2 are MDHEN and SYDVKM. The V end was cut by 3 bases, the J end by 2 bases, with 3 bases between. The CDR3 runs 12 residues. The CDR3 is CASSFYTDTQYF. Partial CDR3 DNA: TGTGCCAGCAGTTTCTACACAGATACG.

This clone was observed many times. The CDR3 sequence: CASSGITSGRVNEQFF. Incomplete CDR3 DNA: TGCGCCAGCAGTGGAATCACTAGCGGGAGGGTGAATGAG. The chain has TRBV10-1 and TRBJ2-1, with 13 bases identical to TRBD2. Sequencing ends 3 residues short of the CDR3 end; the germline J gene provides the rest. CDR1 is WNHNN, CDR2 SYGVQD, per germline (reference sequence). The length of the CDR3 is 16 residues. V trimming: 4 bases; J trimming: 7 bases; junction bases outside the gene matches: 7.

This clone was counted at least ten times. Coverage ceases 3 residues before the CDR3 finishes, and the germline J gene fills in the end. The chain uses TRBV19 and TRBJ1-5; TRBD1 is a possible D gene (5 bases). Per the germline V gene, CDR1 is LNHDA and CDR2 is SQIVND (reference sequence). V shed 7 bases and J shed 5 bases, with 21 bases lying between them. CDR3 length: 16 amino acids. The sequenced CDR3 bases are TGTGCCAGTACGAAGAGGGGTTGGGGGGAGCATCAGCCC. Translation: CASTKRGWGEHQP. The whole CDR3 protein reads CASTKRGWGEHQPQHF.

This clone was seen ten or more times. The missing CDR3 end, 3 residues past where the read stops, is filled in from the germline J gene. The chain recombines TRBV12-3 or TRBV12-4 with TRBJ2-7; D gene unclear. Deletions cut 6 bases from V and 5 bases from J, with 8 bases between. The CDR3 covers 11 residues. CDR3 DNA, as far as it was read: TGTGCCAGCAGCCCTCTTAACGAG. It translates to CASSPLNE. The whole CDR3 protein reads CASSPLNEQYF.

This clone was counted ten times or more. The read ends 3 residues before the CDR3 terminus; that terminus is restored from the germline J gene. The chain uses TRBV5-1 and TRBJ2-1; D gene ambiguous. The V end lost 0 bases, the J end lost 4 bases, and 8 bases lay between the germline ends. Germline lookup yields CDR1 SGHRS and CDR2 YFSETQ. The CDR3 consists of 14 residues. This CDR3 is CASSLEVVYNEQFF. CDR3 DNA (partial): TGCGCCAGCAGCTTGGAAGTAGTTTACAATGAG.

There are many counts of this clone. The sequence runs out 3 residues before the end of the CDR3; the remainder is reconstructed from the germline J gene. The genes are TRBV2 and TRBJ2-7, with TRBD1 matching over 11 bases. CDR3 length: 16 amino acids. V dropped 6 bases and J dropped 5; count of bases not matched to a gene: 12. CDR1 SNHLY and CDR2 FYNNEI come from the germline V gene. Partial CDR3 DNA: TGTGCCAGCAGCCGCGGACAGGGGGCGCAAATGGACGAG. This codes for CASSRGQGAQMDE. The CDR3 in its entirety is CASSRGQGAQMDEQYF.

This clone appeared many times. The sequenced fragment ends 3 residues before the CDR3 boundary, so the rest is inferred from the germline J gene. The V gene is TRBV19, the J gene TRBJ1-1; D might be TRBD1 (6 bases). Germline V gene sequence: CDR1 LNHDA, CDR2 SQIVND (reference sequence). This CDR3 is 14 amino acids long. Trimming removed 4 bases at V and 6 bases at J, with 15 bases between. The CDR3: CASSTKQGLSEAFF. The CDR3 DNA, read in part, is TGTGCCAGTAGTACCAAACAGGGATTATCTGAA.

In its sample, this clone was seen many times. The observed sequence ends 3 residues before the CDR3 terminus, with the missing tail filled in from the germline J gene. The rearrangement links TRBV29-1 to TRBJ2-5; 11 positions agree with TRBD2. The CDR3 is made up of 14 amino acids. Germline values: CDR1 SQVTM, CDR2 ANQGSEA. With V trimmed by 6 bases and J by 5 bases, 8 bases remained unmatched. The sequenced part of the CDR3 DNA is TGCAGCGTCACGCTAGCGGGAGGATGGGAGACC. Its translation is CSVTLAGGWET. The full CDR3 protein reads CSVTLAGGWETQYF.